The T cell receptor (beta chain) under discussion was sequenced for a study of blood T cells in healthy people across ages. PCR was performed a second time for roughly 7 to 11 cycles using a sample-barcoded 5' primer and a J-beta primer mix. Each TCR beta cDNA got a 12-nucleotide random molecular identifier. TCRdb reprocessed the 5' RACE reads via MiXCR and lists one record per CDR3 protein. The sample yields hundreds of thousands of distinct CDR3 sequences, approximately 40% seen once. In this sample, this clonotype turned up a few times. The CDR3 sequence is 14 residues long. V lost 2 bases and J lost 0, with 8 bases in between. Per germline, CDR1 GTSNPN and CDR2 SVGIG (reference sequence).

This chain joins TRBV30 and TRBJ1-5; a possible D gene is TRBD1 (5 bases). The sample was blood. The sequence derives from a man older than 75 in good health. CDR3 sequence (DNA): TGTGCCTGGAGTTGGGGGAATAGCAATCAGCCCCAGCATTTT. This translates into CAWSWGNSNQPQHF.